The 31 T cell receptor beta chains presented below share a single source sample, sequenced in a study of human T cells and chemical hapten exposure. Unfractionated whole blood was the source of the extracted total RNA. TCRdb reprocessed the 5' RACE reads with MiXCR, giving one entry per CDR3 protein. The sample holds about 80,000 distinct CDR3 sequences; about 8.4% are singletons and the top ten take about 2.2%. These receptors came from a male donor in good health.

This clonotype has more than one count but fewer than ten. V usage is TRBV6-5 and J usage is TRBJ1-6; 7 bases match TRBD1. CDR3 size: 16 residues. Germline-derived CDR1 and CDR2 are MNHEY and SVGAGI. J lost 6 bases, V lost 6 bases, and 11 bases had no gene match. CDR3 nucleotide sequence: TGTGCCAGCAGAGGACAGACAGGGATTTTTAATTCACCCCTCCACTTT. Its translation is CASRGQTGIFNSPLHF.

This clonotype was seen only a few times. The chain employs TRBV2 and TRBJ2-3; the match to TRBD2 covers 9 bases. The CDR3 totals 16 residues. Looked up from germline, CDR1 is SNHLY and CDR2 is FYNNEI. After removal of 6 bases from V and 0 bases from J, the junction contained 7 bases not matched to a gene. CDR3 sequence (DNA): TGTGCCAGCAGGTTGACTAGCGGAAGAAGCACAGATACGCAGTATTTT. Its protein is CASRLTSGRSTDTQYF.

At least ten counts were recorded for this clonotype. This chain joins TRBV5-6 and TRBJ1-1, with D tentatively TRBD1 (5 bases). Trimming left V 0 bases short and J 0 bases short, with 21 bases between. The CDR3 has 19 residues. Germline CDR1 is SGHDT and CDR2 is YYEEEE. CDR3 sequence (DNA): TGTGCCAGCAGCTTGGGGCGAGGTGGAGGGGTGGGGATGAACACTGAAGCTTTCTTT. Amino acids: CASSLGRGGGVGMNTEAFF.

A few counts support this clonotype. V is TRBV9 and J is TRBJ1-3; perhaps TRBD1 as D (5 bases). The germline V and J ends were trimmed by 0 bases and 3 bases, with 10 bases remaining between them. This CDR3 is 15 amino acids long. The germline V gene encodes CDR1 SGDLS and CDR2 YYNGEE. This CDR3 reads CASSVGSRDGNTIYF. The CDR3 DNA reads TGTGCCAGCAGCGTAGGGTCCAGGGATGGAAACACCATATATTTT.

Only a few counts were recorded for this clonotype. This chain's CDR3 is CASSPQADDTQYF. CDR3 DNA: TGTGCCAGCAGCCCACAGGCCGACGATACGCAGTATTTT. V gene TRBV7-9 combines with J gene TRBJ2-3; a weak D match, TRBD1 (5 bases). V was trimmed by 5 bases and J by 6 bases, leaving 12 bases between them. The V gene's germline CDR1 is SEHNR and CDR2 FQNEAQ (reference sequence). The CDR3 spans 13 residues.

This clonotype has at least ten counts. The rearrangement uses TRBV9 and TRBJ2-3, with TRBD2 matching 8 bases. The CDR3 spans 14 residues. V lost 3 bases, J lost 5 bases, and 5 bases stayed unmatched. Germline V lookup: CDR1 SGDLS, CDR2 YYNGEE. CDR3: CASSGSGGGDTQYF. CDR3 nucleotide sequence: TGTGCCAGCAGCGGGAGCGGGGGAGGAGATACGCAGTATTTT.

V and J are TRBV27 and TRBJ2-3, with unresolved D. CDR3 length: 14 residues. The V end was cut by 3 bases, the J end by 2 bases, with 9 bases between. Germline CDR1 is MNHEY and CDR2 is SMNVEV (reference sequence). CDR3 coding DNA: TGTGCCAGCAGTTTCATGGGGTTCACAGATACGCAGTATTTT. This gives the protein CASSFMGFTDTQYF.

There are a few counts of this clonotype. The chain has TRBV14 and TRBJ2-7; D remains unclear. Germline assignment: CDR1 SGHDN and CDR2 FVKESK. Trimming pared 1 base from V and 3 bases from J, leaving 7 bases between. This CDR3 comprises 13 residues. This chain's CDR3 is CASSQGNSYEQYF. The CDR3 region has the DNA TGTGCCAGCAGCCAAGGGAACAGCTACGAGCAGTACTTC.

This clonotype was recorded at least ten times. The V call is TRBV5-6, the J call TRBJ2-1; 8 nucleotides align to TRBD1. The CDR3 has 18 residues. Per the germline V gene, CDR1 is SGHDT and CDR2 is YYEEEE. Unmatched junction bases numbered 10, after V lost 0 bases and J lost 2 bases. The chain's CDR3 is CASSLAEVADRAYNEQFF. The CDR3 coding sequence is TGTGCCAGCAGCTTGGCGGAGGTTGCGGACAGGGCCTACAATGAGCAGTTCTTC. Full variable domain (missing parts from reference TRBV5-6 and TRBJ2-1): DAGVTQSPTHLIKTRGQQVTLRCSPKSGHDTVSWYQQALGQGPQFIFQYYEEEERQRGNFPDRFSGHQFPNYSSELNVNALLLGDSALYLCASSLAEVADRAYNEQFFGPGTRLTVL.

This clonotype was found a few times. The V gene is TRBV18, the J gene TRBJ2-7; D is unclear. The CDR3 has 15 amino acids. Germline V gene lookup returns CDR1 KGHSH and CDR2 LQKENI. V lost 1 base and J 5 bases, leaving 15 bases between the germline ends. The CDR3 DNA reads TGTGCCAGCTCACCACGGACCGCAATCCTAGACGAGCAGTACTTC. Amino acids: CASSPRTAILDEQYF.

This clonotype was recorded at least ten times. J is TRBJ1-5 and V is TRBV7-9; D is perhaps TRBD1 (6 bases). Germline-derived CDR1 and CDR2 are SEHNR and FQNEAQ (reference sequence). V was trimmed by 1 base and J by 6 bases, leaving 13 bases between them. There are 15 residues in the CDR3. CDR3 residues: CASSLGGQSSQPQHF. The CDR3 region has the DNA TGTGCCAGCAGCTTAGGAGGACAGTCATCTCAGCCCCAGCATTTT.

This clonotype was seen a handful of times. The CDR3 reads CASSREPGDEQFF. DNA of the CDR3: TGCGCCAGCAGCCGTGAGCCGGGGGATGAGCAGTTCTTC. This sequence joins TRBV4-1 and TRBJ2-1, with D possibly being TRBD2 (6 bases). This CDR3 region has 13 residues. V lost 4 bases and J lost 8, with 12 bases in between. The germline gives CDR1 MGHRA, CDR2 YSYEKL.

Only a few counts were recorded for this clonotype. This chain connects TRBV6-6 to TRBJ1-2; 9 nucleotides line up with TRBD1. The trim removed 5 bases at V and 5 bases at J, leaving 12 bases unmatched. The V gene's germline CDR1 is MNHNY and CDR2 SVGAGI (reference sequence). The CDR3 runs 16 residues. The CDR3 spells CASSRQIRDREYGYTF. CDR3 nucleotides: TGTGCCAGCAGTAGACAGATAAGGGACAGGGAATATGGCTACACCTTC.

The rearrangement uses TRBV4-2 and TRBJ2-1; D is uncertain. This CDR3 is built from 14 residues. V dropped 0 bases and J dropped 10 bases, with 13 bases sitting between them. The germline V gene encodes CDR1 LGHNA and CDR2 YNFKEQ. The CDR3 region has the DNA TGTGCCAGCAGCCAAGAGGACCCGATGAACGAGCAGTTCTTC. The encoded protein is CASSQEDPMNEQFF.

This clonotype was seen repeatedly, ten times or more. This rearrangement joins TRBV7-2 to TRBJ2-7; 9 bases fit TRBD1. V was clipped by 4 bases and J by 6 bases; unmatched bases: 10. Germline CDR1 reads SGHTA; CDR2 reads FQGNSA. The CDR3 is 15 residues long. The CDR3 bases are TGTGCCAGCAGCTCTCCCGGACAGGGGCGGGGCGAGCAGTACTTC. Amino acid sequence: CASSSPGQGRGEQYF. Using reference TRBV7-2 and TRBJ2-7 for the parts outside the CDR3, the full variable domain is GAGVSQSPSNKVTEKGKDVELRCDPISGHTALYWYRQSLGQGLEFLIYFQGNSAPDKSGLPSDRFSAERTGGSVSTLTIQRTQQEDSAVYLCASSSPGQGRGEQYFGPGTRLTVT.

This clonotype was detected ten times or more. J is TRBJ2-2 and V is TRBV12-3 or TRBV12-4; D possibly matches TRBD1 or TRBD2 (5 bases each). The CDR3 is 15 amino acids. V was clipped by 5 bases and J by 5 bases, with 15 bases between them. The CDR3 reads CASSPRDPGTGELFF. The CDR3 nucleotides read TGTGCCAGCAGTCCCAGGGATCCGGGGACCGGGGAGCTGTTTTTT.

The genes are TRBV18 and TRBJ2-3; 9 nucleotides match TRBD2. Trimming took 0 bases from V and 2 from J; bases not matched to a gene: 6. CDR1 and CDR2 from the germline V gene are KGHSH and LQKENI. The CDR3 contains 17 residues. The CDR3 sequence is CASSPPRLAELTDTQYF. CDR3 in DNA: TGTGCCAGCTCACCACCGAGACTAGCGGAACTCACAGATACGCAGTATTTT.

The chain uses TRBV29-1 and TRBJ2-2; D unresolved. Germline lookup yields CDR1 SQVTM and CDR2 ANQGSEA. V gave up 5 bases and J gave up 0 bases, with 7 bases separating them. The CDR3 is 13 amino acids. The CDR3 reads CSVLTANTGELFF. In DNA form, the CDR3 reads TGCAGCGTTTTAACGGCGAACACCGGGGAGCTGTTTTTT.

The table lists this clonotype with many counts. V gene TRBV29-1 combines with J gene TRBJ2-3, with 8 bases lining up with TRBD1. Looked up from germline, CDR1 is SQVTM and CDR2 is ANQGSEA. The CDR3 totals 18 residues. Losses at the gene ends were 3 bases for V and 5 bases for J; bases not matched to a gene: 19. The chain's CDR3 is CSVELVPKTGVVVDTQYF. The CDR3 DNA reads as TGCAGCGTTGAGCTCGTCCCCAAGACAGGGGTGGTGGTAGATACGCAGTATTTT.

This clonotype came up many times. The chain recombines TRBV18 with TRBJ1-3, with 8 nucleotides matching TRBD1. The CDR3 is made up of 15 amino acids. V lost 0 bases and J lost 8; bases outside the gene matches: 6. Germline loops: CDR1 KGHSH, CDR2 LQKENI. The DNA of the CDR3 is TGTGCCAGCTCACCACCTGACAGGGGTAGAGACACCATATATTTT. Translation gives CASSPPDRGRDTIYF.

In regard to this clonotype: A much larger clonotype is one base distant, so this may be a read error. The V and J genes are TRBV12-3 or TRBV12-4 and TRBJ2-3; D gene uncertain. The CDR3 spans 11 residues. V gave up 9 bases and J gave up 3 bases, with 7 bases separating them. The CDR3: CASPRTDTQYF. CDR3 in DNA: TGTGCCAGTCCGAGGACAGATACGCAGTATTTT.

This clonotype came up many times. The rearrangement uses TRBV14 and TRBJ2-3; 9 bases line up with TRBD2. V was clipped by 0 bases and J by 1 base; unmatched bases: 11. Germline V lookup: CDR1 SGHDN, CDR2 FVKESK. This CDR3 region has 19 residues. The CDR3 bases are TGTGCCAGCAGCCAAGATGAGGCGGGAGGGCCTGGAGGCACAGATACGCAGTATTTT. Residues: CASSQDEAGGPGGTDTQYF.

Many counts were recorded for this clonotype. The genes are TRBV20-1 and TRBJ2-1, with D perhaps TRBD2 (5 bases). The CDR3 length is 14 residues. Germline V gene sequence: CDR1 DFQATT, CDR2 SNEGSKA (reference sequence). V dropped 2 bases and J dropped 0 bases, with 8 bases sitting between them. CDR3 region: CSARRRASYNEQFF. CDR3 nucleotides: TGCAGTGCTAGAAGGCGGGCCTCCTACAATGAGCAGTTCTTC.

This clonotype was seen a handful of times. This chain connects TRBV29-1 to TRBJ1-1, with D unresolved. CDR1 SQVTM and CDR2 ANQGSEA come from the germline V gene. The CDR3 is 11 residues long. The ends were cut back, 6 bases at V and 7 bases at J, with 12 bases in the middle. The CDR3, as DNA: TGCAGCGTCCCAGACATCGGTGAAGCTTTCTTT. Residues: CSVPDIGEAFF. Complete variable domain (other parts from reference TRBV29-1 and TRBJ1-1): SAVISQKPSRDICQRGTSLTIQCQVDSQVTMMFWYRQQPGQSLTLIATANQGSEATYESGFVIDKFPISRPNLTFSTLTVSNMSPEDSSIYLCSVPDIGEAFFGQGTRLTVV.

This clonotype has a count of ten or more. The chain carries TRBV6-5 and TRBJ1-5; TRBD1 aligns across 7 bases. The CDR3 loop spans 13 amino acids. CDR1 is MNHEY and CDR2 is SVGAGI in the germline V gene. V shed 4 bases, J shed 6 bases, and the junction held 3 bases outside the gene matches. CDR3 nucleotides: TGTGCCAGCAGTTCCAACAGGGGTCAGCCCCAGCATTTT. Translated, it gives CASSSNRGQPQHF.

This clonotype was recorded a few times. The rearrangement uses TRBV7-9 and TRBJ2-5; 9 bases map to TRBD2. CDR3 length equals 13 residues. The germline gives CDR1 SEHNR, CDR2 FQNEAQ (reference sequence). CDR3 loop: CAVASGVQETQYF. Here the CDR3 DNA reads TGTGCAGTGGCTAGCGGGGTCCAAGAGACCCAGTACTTC.

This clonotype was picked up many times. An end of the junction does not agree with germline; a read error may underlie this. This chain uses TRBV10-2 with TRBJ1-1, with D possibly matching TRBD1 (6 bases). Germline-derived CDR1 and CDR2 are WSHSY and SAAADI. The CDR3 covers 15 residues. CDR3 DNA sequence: TGCGCCAGCGGTGAGGCTAGTGGGGGGCACACTGAAGCTTTCTTT. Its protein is CASGEASGGHTEAFF.

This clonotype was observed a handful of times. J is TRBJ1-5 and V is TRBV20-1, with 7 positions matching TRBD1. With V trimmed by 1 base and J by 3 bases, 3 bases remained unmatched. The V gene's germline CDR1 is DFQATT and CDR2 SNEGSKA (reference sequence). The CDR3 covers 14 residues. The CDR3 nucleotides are TGCAGTGCTAGAGTAGGGGGCCCCAATCAGCCCCAGCATTTT. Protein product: CSARVGGPNQPQHF.

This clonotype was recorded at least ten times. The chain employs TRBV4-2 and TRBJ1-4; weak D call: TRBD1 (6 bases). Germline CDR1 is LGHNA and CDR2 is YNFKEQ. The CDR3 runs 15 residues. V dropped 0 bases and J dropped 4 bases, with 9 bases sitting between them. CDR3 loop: CASSQEQQGNEKLFF. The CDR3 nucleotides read TGTGCCAGCAGCCAAGAACAACAGGGTAATGAAAAACTGTTTTTT.

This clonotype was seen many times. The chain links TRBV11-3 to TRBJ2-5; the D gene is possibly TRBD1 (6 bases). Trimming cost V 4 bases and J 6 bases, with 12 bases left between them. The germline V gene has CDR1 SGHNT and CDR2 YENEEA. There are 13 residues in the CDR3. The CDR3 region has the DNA TGTGCCAGCAGCTCAGGGGTTCCGCAGACCCAGTACTTC. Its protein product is CASSSGVPQTQYF.

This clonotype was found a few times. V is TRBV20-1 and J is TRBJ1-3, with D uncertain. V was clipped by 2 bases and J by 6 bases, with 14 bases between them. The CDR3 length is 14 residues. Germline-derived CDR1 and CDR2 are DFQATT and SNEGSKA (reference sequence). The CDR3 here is CSARRRGSENTIYF. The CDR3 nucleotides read TGCAGTGCTAGACGGCGAGGTTCGGAAAACACCATATATTTT.